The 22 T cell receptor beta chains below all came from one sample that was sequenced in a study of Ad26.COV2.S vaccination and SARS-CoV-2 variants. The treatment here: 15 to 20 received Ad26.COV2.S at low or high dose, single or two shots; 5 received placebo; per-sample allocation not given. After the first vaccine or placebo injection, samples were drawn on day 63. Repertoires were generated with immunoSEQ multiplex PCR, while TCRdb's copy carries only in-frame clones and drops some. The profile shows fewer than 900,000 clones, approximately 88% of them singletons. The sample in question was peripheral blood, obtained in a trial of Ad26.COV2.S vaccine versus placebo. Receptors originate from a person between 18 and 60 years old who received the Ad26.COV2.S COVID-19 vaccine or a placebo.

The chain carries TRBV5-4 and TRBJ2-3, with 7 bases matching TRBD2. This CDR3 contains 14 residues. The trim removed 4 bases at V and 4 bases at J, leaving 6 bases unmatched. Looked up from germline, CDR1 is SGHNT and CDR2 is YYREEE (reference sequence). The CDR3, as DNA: TGTGCCAGCAGCGGTACTAGCGTTTCAGATACGCAGTATTTT. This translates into CASSGTSVSDTQYF.

CDR3 sequence reads: CASSPGQTMYEQYF. CDR3 in DNA: TGTGCCAGCTCACCGGGTCAGACAATGTACGAGCAGTACTTC. The V call is TRBV18, the J call TRBJ2-7, with unresolved D. CDR1 is KGHSH, CDR2 LQKENI, per germline. The CDR3 has 14 residues. With 3 bases removed from V and 4 bases from J, the gap between germline ends came to 13 bases.

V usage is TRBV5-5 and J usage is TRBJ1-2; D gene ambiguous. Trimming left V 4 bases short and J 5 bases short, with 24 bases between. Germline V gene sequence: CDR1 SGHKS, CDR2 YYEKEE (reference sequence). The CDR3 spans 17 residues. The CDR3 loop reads CASSTDGPRLSGYGYTF. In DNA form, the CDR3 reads TGTGCCAGCAGCACGGACGGACCCCGGTTGAGTGGGTATGGCTACACCTTC.

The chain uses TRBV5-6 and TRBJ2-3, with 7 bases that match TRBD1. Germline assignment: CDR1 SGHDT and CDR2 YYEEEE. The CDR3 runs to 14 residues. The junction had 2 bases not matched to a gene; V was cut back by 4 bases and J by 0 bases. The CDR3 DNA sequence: TGTGCCAGCAGCCGACAGGGTAGCACAGATACGCAGTATTTT. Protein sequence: CASSRQGSTDTQYF.

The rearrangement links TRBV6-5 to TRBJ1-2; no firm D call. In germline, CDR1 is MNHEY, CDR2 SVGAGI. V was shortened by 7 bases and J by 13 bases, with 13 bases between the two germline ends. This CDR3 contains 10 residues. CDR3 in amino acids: CASTHSRGTF. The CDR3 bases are TGTGCCAGCACCCACTCTCGGGGCACCTTC.

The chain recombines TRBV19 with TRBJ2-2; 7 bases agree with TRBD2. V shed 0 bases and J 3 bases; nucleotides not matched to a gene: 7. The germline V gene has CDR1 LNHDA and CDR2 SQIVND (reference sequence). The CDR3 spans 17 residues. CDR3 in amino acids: CASSIDRGVMDTGELFF. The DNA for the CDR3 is TGTGCCAGTAGTATAGATCGGGGGGTAATGGACACCGGGGAGCTGTTTTTT.

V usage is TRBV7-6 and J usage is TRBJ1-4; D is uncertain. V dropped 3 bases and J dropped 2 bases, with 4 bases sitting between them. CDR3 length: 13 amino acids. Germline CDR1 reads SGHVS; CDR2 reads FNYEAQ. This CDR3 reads CASSFSTNEKLFF. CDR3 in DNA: TGTGCCAGCAGCTTCTCGACTAATGAAAAACTGTTTTTT.

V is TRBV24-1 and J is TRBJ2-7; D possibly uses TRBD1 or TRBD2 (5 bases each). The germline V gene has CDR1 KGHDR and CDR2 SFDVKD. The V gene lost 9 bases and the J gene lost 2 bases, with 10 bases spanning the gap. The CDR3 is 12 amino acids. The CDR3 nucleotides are TGTGCCACCTGGGGGACCACCTACGAGCAGTACTTC. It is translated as CATWGTTYEQYF.

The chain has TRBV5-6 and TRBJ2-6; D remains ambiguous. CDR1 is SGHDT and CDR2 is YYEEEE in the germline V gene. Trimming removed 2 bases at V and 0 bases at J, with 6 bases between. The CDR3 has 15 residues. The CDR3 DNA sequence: TGTGCCAGCAGCTTCTGGGGCTCTGGGGCCAACGTCCTGACTTTC. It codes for CASSFWGSGANVLTF.

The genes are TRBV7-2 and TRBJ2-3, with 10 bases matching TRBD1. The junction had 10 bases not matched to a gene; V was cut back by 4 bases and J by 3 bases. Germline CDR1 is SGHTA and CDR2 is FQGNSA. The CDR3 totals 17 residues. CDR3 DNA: TGTGCCAGCAGCTACCGGGACAGGGGATATTATACAGATACGCAGTATTTT. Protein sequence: CASSYRDRGYYTDTQYF.

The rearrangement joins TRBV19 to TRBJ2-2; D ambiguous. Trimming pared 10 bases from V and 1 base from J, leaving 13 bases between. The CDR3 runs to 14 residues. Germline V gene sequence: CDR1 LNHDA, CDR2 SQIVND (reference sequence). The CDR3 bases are TGTGCCACCCGGGCGGCAGGGAACACCGGGGAGCTGTTTTTT. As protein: CATRAAGNTGELFF.

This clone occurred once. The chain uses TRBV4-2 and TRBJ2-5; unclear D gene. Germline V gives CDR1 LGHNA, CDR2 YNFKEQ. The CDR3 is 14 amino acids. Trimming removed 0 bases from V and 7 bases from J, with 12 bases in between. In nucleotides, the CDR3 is TGTGCCAGCAGCCAAGATATGAACGCCATGACCCAGTACTTC. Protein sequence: CASSQDMNAMTQYF.

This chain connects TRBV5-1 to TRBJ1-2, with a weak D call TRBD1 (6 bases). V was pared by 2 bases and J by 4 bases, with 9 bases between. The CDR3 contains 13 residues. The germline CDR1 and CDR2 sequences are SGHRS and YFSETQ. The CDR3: CASSLQGGYGYTF. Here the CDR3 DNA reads TGCGCCAGCAGCTTACAGGGTGGCTATGGCTACACCTTC.

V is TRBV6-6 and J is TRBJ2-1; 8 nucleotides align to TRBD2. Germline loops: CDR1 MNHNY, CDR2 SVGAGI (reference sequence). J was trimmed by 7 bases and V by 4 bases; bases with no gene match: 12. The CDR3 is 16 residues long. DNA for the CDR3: TGTGCCAGCAGTTCTTCCCTAACGGGAGGGGGAAATGAGCAGTTCTTC. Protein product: CASSSSLTGGGNEQFF.

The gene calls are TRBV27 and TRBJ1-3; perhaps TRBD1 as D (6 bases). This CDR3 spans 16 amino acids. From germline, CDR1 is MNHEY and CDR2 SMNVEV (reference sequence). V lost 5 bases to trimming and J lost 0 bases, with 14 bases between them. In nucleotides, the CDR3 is TGTGCCAGCAGTCGCCTTACAGGGAACTCTGGAAACACCATATATTTT. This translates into CASSRLTGNSGNTIYF.

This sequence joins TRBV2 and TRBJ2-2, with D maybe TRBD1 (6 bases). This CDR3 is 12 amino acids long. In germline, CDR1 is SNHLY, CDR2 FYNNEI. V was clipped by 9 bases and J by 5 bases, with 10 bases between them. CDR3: CARTGRTGELFF. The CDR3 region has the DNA TGTGCCAGGACAGGACGAACCGGGGAGCTGTTTTTT.

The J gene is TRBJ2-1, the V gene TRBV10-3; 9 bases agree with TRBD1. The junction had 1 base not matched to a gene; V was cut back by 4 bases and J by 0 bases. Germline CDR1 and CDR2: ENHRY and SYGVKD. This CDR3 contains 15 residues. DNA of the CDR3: TGTGCCATCAGTGGGACAGGGGACTCCTACAATGAGCAGTTCTTC. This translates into CAISGTGDSYNEQFF.

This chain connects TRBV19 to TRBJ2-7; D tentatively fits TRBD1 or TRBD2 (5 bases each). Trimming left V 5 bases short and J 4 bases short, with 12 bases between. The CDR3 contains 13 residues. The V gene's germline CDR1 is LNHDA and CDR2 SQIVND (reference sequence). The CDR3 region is CASSPGPGYEQYF. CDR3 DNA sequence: TGTGCCAGTAGTCCGGGACCGGGATACGAGCAGTACTTC.

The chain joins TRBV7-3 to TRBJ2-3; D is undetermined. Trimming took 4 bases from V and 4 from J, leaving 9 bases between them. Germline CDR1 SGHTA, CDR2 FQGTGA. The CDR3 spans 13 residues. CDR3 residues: CASSSTTADTQYF. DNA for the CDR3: TGTGCCAGCAGCTCTACGACCGCAGATACGCAGTATTTT.

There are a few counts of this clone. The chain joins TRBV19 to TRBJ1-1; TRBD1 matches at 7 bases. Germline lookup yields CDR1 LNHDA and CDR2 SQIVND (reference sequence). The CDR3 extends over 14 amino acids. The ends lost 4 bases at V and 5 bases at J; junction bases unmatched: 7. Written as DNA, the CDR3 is TGTGCCAGTAGTACCAGGGGGAGTGGGACTGAAGCTTTCTTT. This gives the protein CASSTRGSGTEAFF. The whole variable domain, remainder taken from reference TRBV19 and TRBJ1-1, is DGGITQSPKYLFRKEGQNVTLSCEQNLNHDAMYWYRQDPGQGLRLIYYSQIVNDFQKGDIAEGYSVSREKKESFPLTVTSAQKNPTAFYLCASSTRGSGTEAFFGQGTRLTVV.

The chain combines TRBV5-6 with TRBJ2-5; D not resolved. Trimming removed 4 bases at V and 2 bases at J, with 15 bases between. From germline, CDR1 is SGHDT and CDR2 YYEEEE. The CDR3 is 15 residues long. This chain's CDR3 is CASSPPSLLQETQYF. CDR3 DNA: TGTGCCAGCAGCCCCCCCTCGCTATTGCAAGAGACCCAGTACTTC.

The CDR3 is CASSRTPGQLVNEQFF. The CDR3 DNA reads as TGTGCCAGCAGCCGTACTCCGGGACAGTTAGTCAATGAGCAGTTCTTC. This chain uses TRBV3-1 (or the pseudogene TRBV3-2) with TRBJ2-1; 7 nucleotides align to TRBD1. The V gene end was trimmed by 4 bases and the J gene end by 6 bases; junction bases not matched to a gene: 12. Germline CDR1 reads LGHDT; CDR2 reads YNNKEL (reference sequence). The CDR3 runs 16 residues.